These 5 T cell receptor beta chains were all obtained from the same sample, sequenced in a study of blood T cell repertoires in COVID-19. Using immunoSEQ multiplex PCR, the repertoire was profiled, and TCRdb retains in-frame clones only, with some absent. The sample records 200,000 to 250,000 clones, under 95% being singletons. The sequencing input was PBMCs or T cells enriched from blood (not recorded which). These receptors were obtained from a woman aged 18-35 years who had recovered from COVID-19.

The genes are TRBV4-3 and TRBJ2-6, with unresolved D. This CDR3 spans 17 amino acids. Trimming removed 1 base at V and 0 bases at J, with 10 bases between. Germline V lookup: CDR1 LGHNA, CDR2 YSLEER. The CDR3 DNA sequence: TGCGCCAGCAGCCAAGTTGGGCTGGGCTCTGGGGCCAACGTCCTGACTTTC. This gives the protein CASSQVGLGSGANVLTF.

The chain joins TRBV18 to TRBJ2-7, with D unclear. Trimming left V 5 bases short and J 2 bases short, with 10 bases between. This CDR3 comprises 13 residues. Looked up from germline, CDR1 is KGHSH and CDR2 is LQKENI. Here the CDR3 DNA reads TGTGCCAGCTCAGCGACTGCTACCTACGAGCAGTACTTC. It encodes CASSATATYEQYF.

This chain's CDR3 is CASTVDRGLYNEQFF. The CDR3, as DNA: TGTGCCAGTACCGTGGACAGGGGGCTCTACAATGAGCAGTTCTTC. V and J are TRBV19 and TRBJ2-1; TRBD1 agrees at 11 bases. V lost 7 bases and J lost 3; bases outside the gene matches: 5. CDR1 and CDR2 (germline): LNHDA, SQIVND (reference sequence). There are 15 residues in the CDR3.

The J gene is TRBJ1-5, the V gene TRBV10-3; 9 bases are shared with TRBD1. The CDR3 runs to 18 residues. V lost 6 bases to trimming and J lost 2 bases; unmatched junction nucleotides: 14. Germline-derived CDR1 and CDR2 are ENHRY and SYGVKD. This CDR3 is CAISLTGGHNTGNQPQHF. The CDR3, as DNA: TGTGCCATCAGCCTAACAGGGGGCCATAACACGGGCAATCAGCCCCAGCATTTT.

The V gene is TRBV11-3, the J gene TRBJ2-3; 9 bases fit TRBD2. This CDR3 has 16 amino acids. The germline CDR1 and CDR2 sequences are SGHNT and YENEEA. After removal of 5 bases from V and 6 bases from J, the junction contained 12 bases not matched to a gene. The CDR3 loop reads CASSPGLARSYDTQYF. CDR3 coding DNA: TGTGCCAGCAGCCCGGGACTAGCAAGGTCATATGATACGCAGTATTTT.